The T cell receptor (beta chain) described here comes from a study of T cells in Graves' hyperthyroidism and ophthalmopathy. Study-level results: With a median lead of 6.5 months before onset, the model predicted ophthalmopathy.

The CDR3 regions of TCR beta were amplified from RNA transcripts. Researchers ran a first-round RT-PCR on the TCR CDR3 using the HTBI primer set. TCRdb independently ran MiXCR on the multiplex PCR reads; one entry per CDR3 protein. The sample comprises about 570,000 distinct CDR3 sequences, 40% to 55% of which are singletons, and 15% to 20% rests with the top ten. Trimming at V came to 0 bases and at J to 2 bases, leaving 13 bases not matched to a gene. CDR1 is SGHVS, CDR2 FQNEAQ, per germline. This CDR3 spans 18 amino acids. Comment on this clonotype: Antigen: not known.

Material for sequencing was peripheral blood or thyroid tissue (not recorded which). This receptor was identified in an adult woman with Graves' disease, either hyperthyroidism or ophthalmopathy (not recorded which). This chain uses TRBV7-8 with TRBJ2-7; 7 nucleotides match TRBD1. The CDR3 protein is CASSLAFVGQPHPYEQYF. The CDR3 DNA reads as TGTGCCAGCAGCTTAGCGTTTGTGGGACAGCCCCACCCCTACGAGCAGTACTTC.